Reported below is one T cell receptor (beta chain). Its antigen remains unidentified. Assay: immunoSEQ multiplex PCR; the TCRdb copy retains only in-frame clones and omits some. The top ten hold around 13% of the sample, which has 100,000 or so clones, around 90% seen once. This record comes from a study of siplizumab effects on memory and regulatory T cells. General observations from the study: Alloreactive sequences that could be traced to unstimulated CD4+ memory cells showed a significant reduction under siplizumab.

Germline V gene data show CDR1 as SGHKS and CDR2 as YYEKEE (reference sequence). The J segment lost 2 bases and the V segment lost 5 bases, leaving 9 bases of the junction unmatched. This CDR3 has 16 residues. Sequenced input: non-Treg CD4+ T cells sorted from blood. The chain has TRBV5-5 and TRBJ2-7; 11 bases line up with TRBD2. This TCR derives from a human donor in good health. CDR3 loop: CASSRDGSGRAYEQYF. DNA of the CDR3: TGTGCCAGCAGTCGCGATGGTAGCGGGAGGGCCTACGAGCAGTACTTC.